Listed below are T cell receptor beta chains from one sample, sequenced in a study of tumor and adjacent non-tumor tissue in lung cancer. From the multiplex PCR reads, TCRdb called clonotypes with MiXCR, one entry per CDR3 protein. The table includes 65,000 to 90,000 distinct CDR3 sequences, 75% to 90% detected once. Sequencing was done on a sample of lung tumor tissue. The receptors were sampled from a woman in her forties or fifties with non-small cell lung cancer. The CDR3 runs from the conserved cysteine through the conserved F or W. The D gene is left open where the match is weak.

cdr3_aa: CATSRASCRSYNEQFF; cdr3_nt: TGTGCCACCAGTAGGGCCAGCTGCAGATCCTATAATGAGCAGTTCTTC; d_call: NA; v_call: TRBV24-1; j_call: TRBJ2-1
cdr3_aa: CATCDQTGTSTINEQFF; cdr3_nt: TGTGCCACCTGTGACCAGACCGGAACTAGCACTATCAATGAGCAGTTCTTC; d_call: NA; v_call: TRBV24-1; j_call: TRBJ2-1
cdr3_aa: CSANPGQDHNEHFF; cdr3_nt: TGCAGTGCTAACCCGGGACAGGATCACAATGAGCACTTCTTC; d_call: TRBD1; v_call: TRBV20-1; j_call: TRBJ2-1
cdr3_aa: CSAITSDTETQYF; cdr3_nt: TGCAGTGCTATCACTAGCGACACAGAAACGCAGTATTTT; d_call: TRBD2; v_call: TRBV20-1; j_call: TRBJ2-3
cdr3_aa: CSARSPAEQHF; cdr3_nt: TGCAGTGCTAGAAGTCCCGCCGAGCAGCACTTC; d_call: NA; v_call: TRBV20-1; j_call: TRBJ2-7
cdr3_aa: CNAQSGQGAQDTQYF; cdr3_nt: TGCAATGCTCAATCGGGTCAGGGTGCGCAAGATACGCAGTATTTT; d_call: NA; v_call: TRBV20-1; j_call: TRBJ2-3
cdr3_aa: CAGNKGGGGYNEQFF; cdr3_nt: TGTGCCGGCAACAAAGGTGGAGGGGGCTACAATGAACAGTTCTTC; d_call: NA; v_call: TRBV11-2; j_call: TRBJ2-1
cdr3_aa: CASTPEGGASSYNEHFF; cdr3_nt: TGTGCCAGCACCCCAGAGGGCGGGGCAAGCTCCTACAATGAACATTTCTTC; d_call: NA; v_call: TRBV11-2; j_call: TRBJ2-1
cdr3_aa: CLSSGDSRAGNTIYF; cdr3_nt: TGTCTCAGCAGTGGCGACAGCCGCGCTGGAAACACCATATATTTT; d_call: NA; v_call: TRBV6-5; j_call: TRBJ1-3
cdr3_aa: CASRQTGGGGQPQHF; cdr3_nt: TGCGCCAGCAGACAGACAGGGGGTGGAGGGCAGCCCCAGCATTTT; d_call: TRBD1; v_call: TRBV6-6; j_call: TRBJ1-5
cdr3_aa: CASSQDPTSSQPQHF; cdr3_nt: TGTGCCAGCAGCCAAGACCCTACAAGCAGTCAGCCCCAGCATTTT; d_call: NA; v_call: TRBV4-1; j_call: TRBJ1-5
cdr3_aa: CASRQTGGAGHSQHF; cdr3_nt: TGTGCCAGCAGACAGACAGGGGGTGCAGGGCACTCCCAGCATTTT; d_call: TRBD1; v_call: TRBV6-6; j_call: TRBJ1-5
cdr3_aa: CANIEQGATNEKLFF; cdr3_nt: TGCGCCAACATTGAGCAGGGGGCAACTAATGAAAAACTGTTTTTT; d_call: TRBD1; v_call: TRBV10-2; j_call: TRBJ1-4
cdr3_aa: CDISETWSNQPQHF; cdr3_nt: TGTGACATCAGTGAAACTTGGAGCAATCAGCCCCAGCATTTT; d_call: NA; v_call: TRBV6-1; j_call: TRBJ1-5
cdr3_aa: CSAGISGNTWELLF; cdr3_nt: TGCAGTGCTGGAATTAGCGGGAACACCTGGGAGCTGTTATTT; d_call: TRBD2; v_call: TRBV20-1; j_call: TRBJ2-2